This TCR beta chain was documented in a study of patients and donors after allogeneic stem cell transplantation. One entry per CDR3 protein, called by TCRdb with MiXCR from the RT-PCR reads. The sample has about 960,000 distinct CDR3 sequences; roughly 18% are singletons. Germline V gene sequence: CDR1 MNHNS, CDR2 SASEGT. The CDR3 spans 15 residues. Trimming pared 4 bases from V and 4 bases from J, leaving 16 bases between. This clonotype showed up just a few times. The genes are TRBV6-1 and TRBJ1-2, with a weak D call TRBD1 (5 bases). The TCR was taken from a human donor who was either an allogeneic HSCT recipient or a stem cell or donor lymphocyte infusion donor (not recorded which). It is not recorded whose cells these are; they may come from a transplant donor. The sequenced sample consisted of blood, either unsorted or a sorted T cell fraction (not recorded which). CDR3 coding DNA: TGTGCCAGCAGTGTACGACAGATTCCCCTCTATGGCTACACCTTC. Amino acids: CASSVRQIPLYGYTF.